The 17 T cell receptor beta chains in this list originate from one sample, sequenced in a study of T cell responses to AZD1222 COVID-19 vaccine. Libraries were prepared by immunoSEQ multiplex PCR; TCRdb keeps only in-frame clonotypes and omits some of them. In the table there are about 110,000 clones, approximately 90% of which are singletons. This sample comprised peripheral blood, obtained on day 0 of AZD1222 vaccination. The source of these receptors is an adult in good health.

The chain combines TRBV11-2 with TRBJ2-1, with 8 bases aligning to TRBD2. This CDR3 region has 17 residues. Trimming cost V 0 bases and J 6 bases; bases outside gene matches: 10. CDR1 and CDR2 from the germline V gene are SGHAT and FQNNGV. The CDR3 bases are TGTGCCAGCAGCTTAGAGGGGTGGGGACTAGGAAGCAATGAGCAGTTCTTC. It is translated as CASSLEGWGLGSNEQFF.

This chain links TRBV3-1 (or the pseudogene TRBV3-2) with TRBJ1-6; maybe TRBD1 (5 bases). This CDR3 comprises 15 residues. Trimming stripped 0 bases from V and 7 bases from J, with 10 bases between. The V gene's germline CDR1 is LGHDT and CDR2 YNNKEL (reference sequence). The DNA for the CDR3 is TGTGCCAGCAGCCAAGAAGGCAGGGCCAATTCACCCCTCCACTTT. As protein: CASSQEGRANSPLHF.

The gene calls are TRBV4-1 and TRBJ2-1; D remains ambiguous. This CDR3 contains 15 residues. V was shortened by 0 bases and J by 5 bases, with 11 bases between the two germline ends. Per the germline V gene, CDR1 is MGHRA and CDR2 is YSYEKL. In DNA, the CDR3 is TGCGCCAGCAGCCAAGATGGCAGTTCCCACAATGAGCAGTTCTTC. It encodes CASSQDGSSHNEQFF.

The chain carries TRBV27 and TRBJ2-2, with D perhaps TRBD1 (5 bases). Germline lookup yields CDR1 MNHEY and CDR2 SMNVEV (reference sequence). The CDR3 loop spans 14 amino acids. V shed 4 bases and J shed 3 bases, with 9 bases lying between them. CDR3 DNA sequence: TGTGCCAGCAGTTCAGGGTTTTACACCGGGGAGCTGTTTTTT. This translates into CASSSGFYTGELFF.

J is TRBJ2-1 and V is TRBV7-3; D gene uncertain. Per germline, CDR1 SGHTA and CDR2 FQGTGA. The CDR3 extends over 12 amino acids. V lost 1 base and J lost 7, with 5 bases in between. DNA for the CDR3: TGTGCCAGCAGCTTAAGCGGAAATGAGCAGTTCTTC. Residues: CASSLSGNEQFF.

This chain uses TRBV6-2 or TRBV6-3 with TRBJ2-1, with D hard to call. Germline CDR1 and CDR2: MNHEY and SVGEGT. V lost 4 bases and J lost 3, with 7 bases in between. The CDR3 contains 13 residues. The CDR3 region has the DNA TGTGCCAGCAGTTCACAGAACTACAATGAGCAGTTCTTC. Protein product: CASSSQNYNEQFF.

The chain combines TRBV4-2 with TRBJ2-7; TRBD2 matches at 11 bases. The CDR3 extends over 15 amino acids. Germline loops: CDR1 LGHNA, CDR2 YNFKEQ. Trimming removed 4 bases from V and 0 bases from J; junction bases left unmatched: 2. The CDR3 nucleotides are TGTGCCAGCAGCCCGACTAGCGGGGACTCCTACGAGCAGTACTTC. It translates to CASSPTSGDSYEQYF.

In nucleotides, the CDR3 is TGTGCCAGCAGCCGGGACCCTAACTATGGCTACACCTTC. It codes for CASSRDPNYGYTF. The V and J genes are TRBV2 and TRBJ1-2; TRBD1 is a possible D gene (5 bases). Germline CDR1 and CDR2: SNHLY and FYNNEI. V was pared by 6 bases and J by 0 bases, with 8 bases between. This CDR3 is 13 amino acids long.

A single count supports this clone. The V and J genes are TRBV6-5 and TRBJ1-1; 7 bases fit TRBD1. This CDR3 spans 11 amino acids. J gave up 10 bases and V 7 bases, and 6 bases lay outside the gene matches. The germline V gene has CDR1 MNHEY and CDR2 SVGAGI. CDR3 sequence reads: CASTLTGRAFF. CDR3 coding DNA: TGTGCCAGCACCTTGACAGGGCGAGCTTTCTTT.

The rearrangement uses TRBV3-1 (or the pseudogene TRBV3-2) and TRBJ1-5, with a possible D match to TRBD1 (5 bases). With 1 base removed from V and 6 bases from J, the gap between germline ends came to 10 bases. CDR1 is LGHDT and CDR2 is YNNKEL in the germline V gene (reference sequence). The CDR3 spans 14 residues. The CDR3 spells CASSQGQGVQPQHF. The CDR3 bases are TGTGCCAGCAGCCAAGGGCAGGGCGTTCAGCCCCAGCATTTT.

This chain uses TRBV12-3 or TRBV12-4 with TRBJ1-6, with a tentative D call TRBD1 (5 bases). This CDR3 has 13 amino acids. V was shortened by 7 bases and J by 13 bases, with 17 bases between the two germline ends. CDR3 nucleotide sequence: TGTGCCAGCACCAGGGACGGGGCTAAGCCCCTCCACTTT. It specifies CASTRDGAKPLHF.

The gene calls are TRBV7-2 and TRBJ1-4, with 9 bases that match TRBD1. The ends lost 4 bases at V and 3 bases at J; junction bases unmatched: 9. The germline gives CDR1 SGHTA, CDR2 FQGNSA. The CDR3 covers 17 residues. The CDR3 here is CASSSGGTGTPNEKLFF. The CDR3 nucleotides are TGTGCCAGCAGCTCCGGGGGGACAGGGACGCCTAATGAAAAACTGTTTTTT.

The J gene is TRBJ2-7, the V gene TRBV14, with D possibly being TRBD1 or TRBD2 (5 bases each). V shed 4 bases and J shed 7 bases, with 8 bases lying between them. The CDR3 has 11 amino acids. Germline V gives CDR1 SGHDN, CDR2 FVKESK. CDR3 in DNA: TGTGCCAGCAGCCGGGGGTGGGAGCAGTACTTC. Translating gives CASSRGWEQYF.

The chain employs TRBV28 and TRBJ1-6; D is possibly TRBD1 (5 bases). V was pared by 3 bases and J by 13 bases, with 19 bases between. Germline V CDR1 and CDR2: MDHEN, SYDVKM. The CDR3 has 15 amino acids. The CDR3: CASSFSEGRASPLHF. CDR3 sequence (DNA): TGTGCCAGCAGTTTTAGTGAGGGACGGGCATCCCCCCTCCACTTT.

The CDR3 loop is CASSGGQGPVDTQYF. The CDR3 DNA reads TGTGCCAGCAGCGGCGGACAGGGACCCGTGGATACGCAGTATTTT. This sequence joins TRBV28 and TRBJ2-3, with TRBD1 matching 8 bases. The CDR3 loop spans 15 amino acids. The junction had 11 bases not matched to a gene; V was cut back by 6 bases and J by 6 bases. In germline, CDR1 is MDHEN, CDR2 SYDVKM.

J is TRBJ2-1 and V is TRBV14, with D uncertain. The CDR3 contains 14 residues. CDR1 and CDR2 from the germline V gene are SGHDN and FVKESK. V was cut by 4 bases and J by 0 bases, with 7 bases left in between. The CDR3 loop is CASSPNPSYNEQFF. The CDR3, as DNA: TGTGCCAGCAGCCCCAACCCCTCCTACAATGAGCAGTTCTTC. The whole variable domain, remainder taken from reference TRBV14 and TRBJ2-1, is EAGVTQFPSHSVIEKGQTVTLRCDPISGHDNLYWYRRVMGKEIKFLLHFVKESKQDESGMPNNRFLAERTGGTYSTLKVQPAELEDSGVYFCASSPNPSYNEQFFGPGTRLTVL.

The CDR3 protein is CASSQGADTEAFF. The CDR3 bases are TGTGCCAGCAGCCAAGGGGCCGACACTGAAGCTTTCTTT. The gene calls are TRBV3-1 (or the pseudogene TRBV3-2) and TRBJ1-1; no clear D. CDR3 length: 13 residues. Germline CDR1 and CDR2: LGHDT and YNNKEL (reference sequence). The V end lost 1 base, the J end lost 3 bases, and 6 bases lay between the germline ends.